Listed here is a single TCR beta chain. Some clones are missing from TCRdb's copy, which holds only in-frame ones; the method was immunoSEQ multiplex PCR. The sample lists roughly 40,000 clones; approximately 90% were seen once. This sample is drawn from a study of T cell changes during pregnancy in multiple sclerosis. There are 11 residues in the CDR3. CDR1 DFQATT and CDR2 SNEGSKA come from the germline V gene (reference sequence). V shed 5 bases, J shed 5 bases, and the junction held 2 bases outside the gene matches. The rearrangement uses TRBV20-1 and TRBJ1-2; TRBD1 aligns across 7 bases. The starting material was CD4+ T cells from peripheral blood mononuclear cells, obtained before pregnancy. The receptor was derived from a female donor with multiple sclerosis, enrolled in a pregnancy study. This chain's CDR3 is CSAEGAYGYTF. For the CDR3, the DNA is TGCAGTGCTGAGGGGGCGTATGGCTACACCTTC.